These 22 T cell receptor beta chains originate from one sample sequenced in a study of post-analysis software for immune sequencing data. No cognate antigen is known for these TCRs. Whole-study findings and limits: Among 5 or 6 TRBV segments more frequent in patients than controls were TRBV5-6, TRBV5-1 and TRBV20-1.

cDNA libraries for TCR beta contained unique molecular identifiers. MiXCR, run by TCRdb on the PCR reads, gives a single entry per CDR3 protein. The profile shows over 700,000 distinct CDR3 sequences, approximately 30% of them singletons. The specimen was blood. The source is a girl under 18 with multiple sclerosis.

This chain uses TRBV27 with TRBJ2-3, with D possibly being TRBD1 (5 bases). Trimming shortened V by 2 bases and J by 2 bases, and 17 bases separated the two germline ends. Germline V gives CDR1 MNHEY, CDR2 SMNVEV (reference sequence). The CDR3 has 17 residues. The CDR3 bases are TGTGCCAGCAGTTTAATTCCGCAGGGATCGGTCACAGATACGCAGTATTTT. Amino acid sequence: CASSLIPQGSVTDTQYF.

The sample holds a few counts of this clonotype. The V gene is TRBV6-2 or TRBV6-3, the J gene TRBJ1-5, with D unclear. V was clipped by 7 bases and J by 2 bases, with 15 bases between them. The CDR3 runs to 15 residues. CDR1 is MNHEY and CDR2 is SVGEGT in the germline V gene. The CDR3 nucleotides read TGTGCCAGCACCGGAATACCCGGGGGCAATCAGCCCCAGCATTTT. Its protein product is CASTGIPGGNQPQHF.

This clonotype occurred a few times. The genes are TRBV7-8 and TRBJ1-4; D possibly corresponds to TRBD1 (5 bases). Germline-derived CDR1 and CDR2 are SGHVS and FQNEAQ. V lost 1 base and J 5 bases, leaving 11 bases between the germline ends. The CDR3 is made up of 15 amino acids. The CDR3 bases are TGTGCCAGCAGCTTAGACCCAGGGAAGAATGAAAAACTGTTTTTT. Amino acid sequence: CASSLDPGKNEKLFF.

As concerns this clonotype: At one of its ends the junction is not consistent with the germline gene, which may arise from a read error. V gene TRBV12-3 or TRBV12-4 combines with J gene TRBJ2-3; no firm D call. The CDR3 has 13 residues. CDR3 protein: CANSLTGTDTQYF. As DNA, the CDR3 is TGTGCCAACAGTTTAACGGGCACAGATACGCAGTATTTT.

This rearrangement joins TRBV6-2 or TRBV6-3 to TRBJ2-1; D is ambiguous. The germline V gene encodes CDR1 MNHEY and CDR2 SVGEGT. The V end lost 7 bases, the J end lost 6 bases, and 16 bases lay between the germline ends. CDR3 length equals 14 residues. DNA of the CDR3: TGTGCCAGCACCCTAGGGCCCATAGGCAATGAGCAGTTCTTC. Its translation is CASTLGPIGNEQFF.

There are a few counts of this clonotype. CDR3: CASSPYGVGTDTQYF. CDR3 nucleotide sequence: TGTGCCAGCTCCCCCTACGGCGTAGGCACAGATACGCAGTATTTT. V is TRBV18 and J is TRBJ2-3, with unresolved D. The germline CDR1 and CDR2 sequences are KGHSH and LQKENI. The CDR3 has 15 residues. The germline V and J ends were trimmed by 6 bases and 1 base, with 14 bases remaining between them.

The table lists this clonotype with a few counts. The CDR3 DNA follows: TGCAGCGTTGACAGGACGAATACCGACGAGCAGTACTTC. The encoded protein is CSVDRTNTDEQYF. The J gene is TRBJ2-7, the V gene TRBV29-1; no reliable D call. Trimming shortened V by 3 bases and J by 5 bases, and 14 bases separated the two germline ends. The CDR3 spans 13 residues. Germline CDR1 and CDR2: SQVTM and ANQGSEA.

This clonotype was observed a handful of times. The V and J genes are TRBV20-1 and TRBJ2-3; 9 positions agree with TRBD1. Per germline, CDR1 DFQATT and CDR2 SNEGSKA (reference sequence). J was trimmed by 4 bases and V by 6 bases; bases with no gene match: 11. The CDR3 loop spans 15 amino acids. CDR3 sequence: CSAEHRDRVADTQYF. The CDR3 region has the DNA TGCAGTGCCGAACACCGGGACAGGGTTGCAGATACGCAGTATTTT.

This clonotype was seen a few times. The V gene is TRBV7-2, the J gene TRBJ1-4; tentatively, D is TRBD1 (6 bases). Trimming removed 5 bases at V and 5 bases at J, with 12 bases between. The germline gives CDR1 SGHTA, CDR2 FQGNSA. CDR3 length: 14 amino acids. The CDR3 nucleotides are TGTGCCAGCAGCCCCTGGGGGGGCAATGAAAAACTGTTTTTT. This encodes CASSPWGGNEKLFF.

There are a few counts of this clonotype. The chain joins TRBV6-1 to TRBJ2-7, with D perhaps matching TRBD1 or TRBD2 (5 bases each). V lost 2 bases, J lost 0 bases, and 17 bases lay in between. CDR3 length: 17 residues. The V gene's germline CDR1 is MNHNS and CDR2 SASEGT. The CDR3 sequence: CASSEMGERLNSYEQYF. The CDR3 DNA sequence: TGTGCCAGCAGTGAAATGGGGGAGAGGCTAAACTCCTACGAGCAGTACTTC.

This chain uses TRBV20-1 with TRBJ2-1, with TRBD2 as a possible D gene (6 bases). The CDR3 sequence is 13 residues long. Trimming removed 1 base from V and 4 bases from J, with 8 bases in between. The V gene's germline CDR1 is DFQATT and CDR2 SNEGSKA (reference sequence). CDR3 in DNA: TGCAGTGCTAGAGGAGCGGGTTACAATGAGCAGTTCTTC. Amino acids: CSARGAGYNEQFF.

The V call is TRBV20-1, the J call TRBJ1-5; tentatively, D is TRBD1 (5 bases). The CDR3 has 17 residues. CDR1 is DFQATT, CDR2 SNEGSKA, per germline (reference sequence). The V end lost 0 bases, the J end lost 0 bases, and 15 bases lay between the germline ends. In DNA, the CDR3 is TGCAGTGCTAGAGATCCGGTACGGGGGTTTAGCAATCAGCCCCAGCATTTT. It yields the protein CSARDPVRGFSNQPQHF.

This clonotype occurred many times. The CDR3 here is CASRTTGTANYGYTF. CDR3 DNA sequence: TGTGCCAGCAGGACGACAGGGACCGCTAACTATGGCTACACCTTC. This chain connects TRBV6-2 or TRBV6-3 to TRBJ1-2, with TRBD1 matching over 7 bases. Germline trimming cut 6 bases from V and 0 bases from J; bases unmatched to any gene: 7. The CDR3 contains 15 residues. Germline values: CDR1 MNHEY, CDR2 SVGEGT.

The V and J genes are TRBV20-1 and TRBJ2-3; D unclear. Germline-derived CDR1 and CDR2 are DFQATT and SNEGSKA (reference sequence). Trimming removed 6 bases at V and 1 base at J, with 11 bases between. The CDR3 has 13 amino acids. CDR3 loop: CSAPHFGTDTQYF. As DNA, the CDR3 is TGCAGTGCCCCGCACTTCGGCACAGATACGCAGTATTTT.

This clonotype was counted many times. The J gene is TRBJ2-3, the V gene TRBV7-2; 8 bases agree with TRBD1. V lost 3 bases, J lost 6 bases, and 5 bases stayed unmatched. The CDR3 extends over 14 amino acids. Germline CDR1 SGHTA, CDR2 FQGNSA. CDR3 region: CASSFRDRRDTQYF. The CDR3 bases are TGTGCCAGCAGCTTCCGGGACAGGAGGGATACGCAGTATTTT.

The rearrangement uses TRBV6-6 and TRBJ2-3; D gene uncertain. V was shortened by 0 bases and J by 6 bases, with 19 bases between the two germline ends. This CDR3 is built from 17 residues. The germline CDR1 and CDR2 sequences are MNHNY and SVGAGI (reference sequence). The CDR3 is CASSYSGGRVVTDTQYF. The CDR3 DNA follows: TGTGCCAGCAGTTACTCGGGTGGAAGGGTGGTGACCGATACGCAGTATTTT.

V and J are TRBV28 and TRBJ1-2, with 8 bases matching TRBD1. This CDR3 spans 16 amino acids. The V gene end was trimmed by 5 bases and the J gene end by 5 bases; junction bases not matched to a gene: 13. Germline V CDR1 and CDR2: MDHEN, SYDVKM. Here the CDR3 DNA reads TGTGCCAGCAGTCGGACAGGGAGGGACCCTGGGTATGGCTACACCTTC. This translates into CASSRTGRDPGYGYTF.

To note about this clonotype: Germline is not matched at one junction end, which may reflect a read error. This chain joins TRBV6-2 or TRBV6-3 and TRBJ2-1; 9 bases align to TRBD2. Germline V gives CDR1 MNHEY, CDR2 SVGEGT. The CDR3 loop spans 17 amino acids. CDR3 in DNA: TGTCCCAGCAGTTACTTAGGTGGACTAGCGACCGACAATGAGCAGTTCTTC. It codes for CPSSYLGGLATDNEQFF.

The rearrangement joins TRBV9 to TRBJ2-5; 10 bases map to TRBD2. CDR3 length: 17 residues. The ends lost 0 bases at V and 2 bases at J; junction bases unmatched: 7. Germline assignment: CDR1 SGDLS and CDR2 YYNGEE. The CDR3 DNA reads as TGTGCCAGCAGCGTAGGGGCTAGCGGGAGAGCTCAAGAGACCCAGTACTTC. Its translation: CASSVGASGRAQETQYF.

This clonotype showed up just a few times. The chain combines TRBV2 with TRBJ2-3, with D possibly matching TRBD2 (6 bases). This CDR3 region has 16 residues. The V and J ends lost 6 bases and 1 base respectively, with 17 bases between them. Germline CDR1 is SNHLY and CDR2 is FYNNEI. The CDR3 nucleotides read TGTGCCAGCAGCGAGGGTAAACTAGCCGGCACAGATACGCAGTATTTT. This encodes CASSEGKLAGTDTQYF.

This sequence joins TRBV20-1 and TRBJ1-2; D remains unclear. Germline-derived CDR1 and CDR2 are DFQATT and SNEGSKA (reference sequence). V was pared by 5 bases and J by 8 bases, with 21 bases between. CDR3 length: 14 amino acids. CDR3 in DNA: TGCAGTGCTTCAGGCGTCTCTCCCACGGGAGGCTACACCTTC. Protein product: CSASGVSPTGGYTF.

The chain uses TRBV13 and TRBJ2-6, with D possibly TRBD2 on 6 matching bases. This CDR3 contains 15 residues. The V end was cut by 3 bases, the J end by 3 bases, with 9 bases between. Germline V gene lookup returns CDR1 PRHDT and CDR2 FYEKMQ (reference sequence). The CDR3 sequence is CASSFPGDGANVLTF. The CDR3 DNA reads as TGTGCCAGCAGCTTCCCGGGAGATGGGGCCAACGTCCTGACTTTC.